The rows below give T cell receptor beta chains drawn from one sample of a study of T cell responses to AZD1222 COVID-19 vaccine. TCRdb keeps only in-frame clones here, not all; method: immunoSEQ multiplex PCR. The sample shows roughly 150,000 clones, about 94% of them seen only once. Specimen: peripheral blood, collected on day 0 of AZD1222 vaccination. The receptors come from an adult in good health. Each CDR3 is given without its conserved first and last residue.

14	TRBV4-1	TRBJ2-2	ASSRIPGRDSGELF
12	TRBV5-8	TRBJ1-5	ASSLRGGGQPQH
10	TRBV5-6	TRBJ1-2	ASSGTVYGYT
12	TRBV28	TRBJ1-2	ASSRGQVEAGYT
11	TRBV29-1	TRBJ2-3	SVGQGGADTQY
12	TRBV24-1	TRBJ1-1	ATRTGQGTGEAF
13	TRBV6-2/TRBV6-3	TRBJ2-1	ASSDLAGAYNEQF
14	TRBV7-6	TRBJ2-1	ASSLGRGSSYNEQF
14	TRBV6-6	TRBJ1-1	ASSTLTGRVGTEAF
14	TRBV19	TRBJ1-1	ASSTGTGAVRTEAF
14	TRBV21-1	TRBJ2-6	ASSKGSAVGANVLT
9	TRBV20-1	TRBJ2-5	SAQAQETQY
15	TRBV4-2	TRBJ2-2	ASSQDRAGVNTGELF
14	TRBV27	TRBJ2-3	ASSLFTGEGTDTQY
10	TRBV3-1/TRBV3-2	TRBJ2-5	ASSPTWETQY
11	TRBV5-1	TRBJ1-1	ASSPALNTEAF
14	TRBV25-1	TRBJ2-1	ASSELGSGVVNEQF
12	TRBV5-1	TRBJ1-2	ASSPDIFNYGYT
13	TRBV3-1/TRBV3-2	TRBJ2-4	ASSQEGGPKNIQY
13	TRBV28	TRBJ1-2	ASSPRGLPADGYT
11	TRBV5-6	TRBJ1-2	ASRRQMNYGYT
13	TRBV5-1	TRBJ2-5	ASSQRTSGQETQY
9	TRBV29-1	TRBJ2-7	SATSGGEQY
12	TRBV7-2	TRBJ2-7	ASSLDGRYYEQY
12	TRBV6-5	TRBJ1-1	ASRDTGGLTEAF
11	TRBV9	TRBJ1-2	ASKGRETYGYT
12	TRBV28	TRBJ1-1	ASSPQGGKGEAF
17	TRBV7-9	TRBJ2-1	ASSNRLAGVSAIPNEQF
11	TRBV5-5	TRBJ2-7	ASSGRETYEQY
13	TRBV25-1	TRBJ1-2	ASSEQGASNYGYT
17	TRBV7-8	TRBJ1-2	ASSLPGTGGEKRNYGYT
13	TRBV5-1	TRBJ1-2	ASSSVGQADYGYT
11	TRBV12-3/TRBV12-4	TRBJ2-7	ASSSGLPYEQY
12	TRBV15	TRBJ1-5	ATSRDRGIQPQH
11	TRBV5-6	TRBJ2-7	ASSITEAYEQY
13	TRBV13	TRBJ2-1	ASSLWLAGGNEQF
15	TRBV3-1/TRBV3-2	TRBJ2-3	ASSQDLTSGRVDTQY
12	TRBV6-5	TRBJ2-7	ASSYGAGPYEQY